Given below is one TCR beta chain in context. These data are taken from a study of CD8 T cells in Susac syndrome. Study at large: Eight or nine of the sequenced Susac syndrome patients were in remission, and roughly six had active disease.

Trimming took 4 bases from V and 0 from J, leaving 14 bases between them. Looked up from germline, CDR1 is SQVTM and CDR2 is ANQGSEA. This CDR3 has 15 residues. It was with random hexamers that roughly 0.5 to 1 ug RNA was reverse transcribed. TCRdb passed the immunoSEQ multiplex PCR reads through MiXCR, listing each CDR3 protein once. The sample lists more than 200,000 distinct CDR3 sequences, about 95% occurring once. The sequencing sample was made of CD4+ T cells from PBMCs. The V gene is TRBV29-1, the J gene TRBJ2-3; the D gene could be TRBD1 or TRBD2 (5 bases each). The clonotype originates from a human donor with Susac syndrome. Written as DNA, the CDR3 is TGCAGCGTTGTGGGGTCTGGGGGTAGCACAGATACGCAGTATTTT. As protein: CSVVGSGGSTDTQYF.